Included here is one TCR beta chain sequence, with context. This sample is drawn from a study of control samples from healthy donors and cancer patients. Assay used: immunoSEQ multiplex PCR; TCRdb lists only in-frame clones, some missing. The table lists about 160,000 clones, roughly 90% of them singletons. CDR1 is PRHDT and CDR2 is FYEKMQ in the germline V gene (reference sequence). CDR3 length equals 12 residues. Trimming removed 5 bases at V and 4 bases at J, with 7 bases between. The sequence derives from a young man in good health. The sample comprised blood. The chain employs TRBV13 and TRBJ2-3; unclear D gene. The CDR3 coding sequence is TGTGCCAGCAGCCTCCGGCCAGATACGCAGTATTTT. It translates to CASSLRPDTQYF.